Below, one TCR beta chain is given with its context. The target antigen is unknown. A history of autoimmune disease or systemic immunosuppression excluded patients. Sequencing used immunoSEQ multiplex PCR; TCRdb keeps in-frame clones, though not all of them. The sample consists of some 80,000 clones, 70% to 90% of them appearing once. The data are from a study of OX40 agonist ivuxolimab in advanced cancers. This CDR3 region has 15 residues. V lost 4 bases, J lost 0 bases, and 10 bases lay in between. In germline, CDR1 is MGHRA, CDR2 YSYEKL. Notes on the study in general: By week 6 at 0.1 to 3.0 mg/kg, blood CD4+ and CD8+ T cells had expanded clonally.

The starting material was CD4+ or CD8+ T cells sorted from blood, obtained in a trial of the OX40 agonist ivuxolimab. The genes are TRBV4-1 and TRBJ1-5; possibly TRBD1 for D (5 bases). The receptor was derived from an adult with an advanced solid tumor such as melanoma, head and neck, liver or kidney cancer. CDR3 region: CASSRTRVSNQPQHF. The CDR3 DNA reads TGCGCCAGCAGCCGAACCAGGGTTAGCAATCAGCCCCAGCATTTT.